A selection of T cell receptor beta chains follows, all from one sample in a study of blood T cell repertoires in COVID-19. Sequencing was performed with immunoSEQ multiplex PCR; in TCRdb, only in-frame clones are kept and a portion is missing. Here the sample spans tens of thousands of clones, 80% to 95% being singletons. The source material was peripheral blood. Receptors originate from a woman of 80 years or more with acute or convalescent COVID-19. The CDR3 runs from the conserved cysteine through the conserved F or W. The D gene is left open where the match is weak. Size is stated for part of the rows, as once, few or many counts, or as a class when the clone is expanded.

DNA: TGTGCCATCAGAGGGGACTCTTACAATGAGCAGTTCTTC; CDR3: CAIRGDSYNEQFF; D: .; V: TRBV10-3; size: .; length: 13; J: TRBJ2-1
DNA: TGTGCCAGCTCGACCCAGGGGATCTATAGCAATCAGCCCCAGCATTTT; CDR3: CASSTQGIYSNQPQHF; D: .; V: TRBV18; size: .; length: 16; J: TRBJ1-5
DNA: TGTGCCAGCAGCTTAACCATAACTATTGACCGGAACACCGGGGAGCTGTTTTTT; CDR3: CASSLTITIDRNTGELFF; D: .; V: TRBV5-5; size: .; length: 18; J: TRBJ2-2
DNA: TGTGCCAGCAGCCCCCTAGGGACAGCCTCCTACGAGCAGTACTTC; CDR3: CASSPLGTASYEQYF; D: TRBD1; V: TRBV7-8; size: once; length: 15; J: TRBJ2-7
DNA: TGTGCCAGCAGTTCCCCCCCGGGGGACAGGAGCAATCAGCCCCAGCATTTT; CDR3: CASSSPPGDRSNQPQHF; D: TRBD1; V: TRBV6-2/TRBV6-3; size: .; length: 17; J: TRBJ1-5
DNA: TGCGCCAGCAGCCCCTCCGGGGGTAATGAGCAGTTCTTC; CDR3: CASSPSGGNEQFF; D: .; V: TRBV4-3; size: .; length: 13; J: TRBJ2-1
DNA: TGCGCCAGCAGCAGATTAGCGGGGGGGCCCGCAGATACGCAGTATTTT; CDR3: CASSRLAGGPADTQYF; D: TRBD2; V: TRBV5-1; size: once; length: 16; J: TRBJ2-3
DNA: TGTGCCACCAGTGTAGGGGATTCCTATGGCTACACCTTC; CDR3: CATSVGDSYGYTF; D: .; V: TRBV24-1; size: .; length: 13; J: TRBJ1-2
DNA: TGTGCCAGCAGTTATTATGGGGTAGGGAGGGAGACCCAGTACTTC; CDR3: CASSYYGVGRETQYF; D: .; V: TRBV6-8; size: .; length: 15; J: TRBJ2-5
DNA: TGTGCCAGCCAGGGTTTTTCTGAAGCTTTCTTT; CDR3: CASQGFSEAFF; D: .; V: TRBV7-9; size: .; length: 11; J: TRBJ1-1
DNA: TGTGCCAGCAGCTTAGGACACCCCGTCTACGAGCAGTACTTC; CDR3: CASSLGHPVYEQYF; D: .; V: TRBV7-8; size: once; length: 14; J: TRBJ2-7